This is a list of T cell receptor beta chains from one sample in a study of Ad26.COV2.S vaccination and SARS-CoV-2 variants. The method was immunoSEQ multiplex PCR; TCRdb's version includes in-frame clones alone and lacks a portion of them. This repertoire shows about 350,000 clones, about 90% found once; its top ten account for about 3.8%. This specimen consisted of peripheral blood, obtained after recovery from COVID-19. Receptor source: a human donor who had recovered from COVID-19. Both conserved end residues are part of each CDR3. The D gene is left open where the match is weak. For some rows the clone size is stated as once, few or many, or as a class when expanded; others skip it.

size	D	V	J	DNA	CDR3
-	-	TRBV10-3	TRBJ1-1	TGTGCCATCAGTGAGTCAAACAGGGTGCGAACTGAAGCTTTCTTT	CAISESNRVRTEAFF
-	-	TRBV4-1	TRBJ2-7	TGCGCCAGCAGCCATACCGGACAGACCTACGAGCAGTACTTC	CASSHTGQTYEQYF
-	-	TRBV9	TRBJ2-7	TGTGCCAGCAGCGACGGGAGAAAGAAGCAGTACTTC	CASSDGRKKQYF
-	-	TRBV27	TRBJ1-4	TGTGCCAGCAGTTTAACGGGTGAAGCTAATGAAAAACTGTTTTTT	CASSLTGEANEKLFF
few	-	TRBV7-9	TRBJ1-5	TGTGCCAGCAGCTCGGGAGAGGGGCATCAGCCCCAGCATTTT	CASSSGEGHQPQHF
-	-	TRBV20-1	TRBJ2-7	TGCAGTGCTAGGTCATCCTACGAGCAGTACTTC	CSARSSYEQYF
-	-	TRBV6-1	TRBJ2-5	TGTGCCAGCAGTTATTTTGGGGAGACCCAGTACTTC	CASSYFGETQYF
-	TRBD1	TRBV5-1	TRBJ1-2	TGCGCCAACAGCTTGGAGGGACAGCGAAACTATGGCTACACCTTC	CANSLEGQRNYGYTF
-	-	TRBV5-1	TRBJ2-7	TGCGCCAGCAGCTCCCTTACAGGCTCCTACGAGCAGTACTTC	CASSSLTGSYEQYF
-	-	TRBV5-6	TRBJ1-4	TGTGCCAGCAGCTTGGGCCCCGGGAAACTGTTTTTT	CASSLGPGKLFF
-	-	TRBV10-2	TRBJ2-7	TGCGCCAGCGGATCAGCCTACGAGCAGTACTTC	CASGSAYEQYF
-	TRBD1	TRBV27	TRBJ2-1	TGTGCCAGCAGCCGCCCGGAGACAGGGGTCGGTGAGCAGTTCTTC	CASSRPETGVGEQFF
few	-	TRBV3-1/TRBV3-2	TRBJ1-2	TGTCCCCAGAAGTACTTCGGGTTCTATGGCTACACCTTC	CPQKYFGFYGYTF
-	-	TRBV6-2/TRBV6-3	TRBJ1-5	TGTGCCAGCAGTTACTCGAATCTCCCATGGCATCAGCCCCAGCATTTT	CASSYSNLPWHQPQHF
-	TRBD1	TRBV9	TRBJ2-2	TGTGCCAGCAGCCTACCCCGGGACAGGGCATCAACCGGGGAGCTGTTTTTT	CASSLPRDRASTGELFF
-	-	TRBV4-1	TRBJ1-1	TGCGCCAGCAGCCAAGCGCCCTCAACCGTGAACACTGAAGCTTTCTTT	CASSQAPSTVNTEAFF
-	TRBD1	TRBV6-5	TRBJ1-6	TGTGCCAGCAGTTACGTACAGGGGGCAGGGAATTCACCCCTCCACTTT	CASSYVQGAGNSPLHF
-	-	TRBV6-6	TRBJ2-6	TGTGCCAGCCAAGACACTGGCTCTGGGGCCAACGTCCTGACTTTC	CASQDTGSGANVLTF
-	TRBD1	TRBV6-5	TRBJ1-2	TGTGCCAGCAGTTACAACCGGGACAGTTATGGCTACACCTTC	CASSYNRDSYGYTF
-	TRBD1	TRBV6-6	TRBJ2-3	TGTGCCAGCAGCCCTTTCGACAGGGGGAGAGATACGCAGTATTTT	CASSPFDRGRDTQYF
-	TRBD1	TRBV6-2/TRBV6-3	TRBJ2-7	TGTGCCAGCAGTTACGCCCGACAGGGCGAAAGGAGCGAGCAGTACTTC	CASSYARQGERSEQYF
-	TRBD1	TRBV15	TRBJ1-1	TGTGCCACCTCCCCAGAGCGACAGGGCCTGAACACTGAAGCTTTCTTT	CATSPERQGLNTEAFF
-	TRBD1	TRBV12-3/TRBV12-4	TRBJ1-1	TGTGCCAGCAGTGACAGGGGGAACACTGAAGCTTTCTTT	CASSDRGNTEAFF
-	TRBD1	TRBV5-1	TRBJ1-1	TGCGCCAGCAGCTTGGACAGGGGTTTAGACACTGAAGCTTTCTTT	CASSLDRGLDTEAFF
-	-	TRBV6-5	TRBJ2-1	TGTGCCAGCAGCCTCACAGGGCTCTACAATGAGCAGTTCTTC	CASSLTGLYNEQFF
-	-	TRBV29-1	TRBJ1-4	TGCAGCGCGAGAGGGCTATCTAATGAAAAACTGTTTTTT	CSARGLSNEKLFF
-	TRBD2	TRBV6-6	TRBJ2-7	TGTGCCAGCAGAATGACTAGCGGGGGACCAACCTACGAGCAGTACTTC	CASRMTSGGPTYEQYF
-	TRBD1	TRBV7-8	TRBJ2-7	TGTGCCAGCAGCGGTTTGGGACAGGTTGAAGGGGAGCAGTACTTC	CASSGLGQVEGEQYF
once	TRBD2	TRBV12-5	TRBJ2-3	TGTGCTAGTGGTTTGGTACTAGCGGGGGGGAGGACAGATACGCAGTATTTT	CASGLVLAGGRTDTQYF
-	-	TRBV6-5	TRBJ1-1	TGTGCCAGCAGGGGGGACACTGAAGCTTTCTTT	CASRGDTEAFF
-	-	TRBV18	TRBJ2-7	TGTGCCAGCTCGGAACAGGAATCCTACGAGCAGTACTTC	CASSEQESYEQYF
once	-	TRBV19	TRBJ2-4	TGTGCCAGTAGTATAAGGACACCTCAAGCCAAAAACATTCAGTACTTC	CASSIRTPQAKNIQYF
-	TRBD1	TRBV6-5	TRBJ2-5	TGTGCCAGCATATCGGAGGACAGGGCGGAAGAGACCCAGTACTTC	CASISEDRAEETQYF
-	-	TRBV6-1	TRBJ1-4	TGTGCCAGCAGTGATCAAGGAGTCATGGGAACTAATGAAAAACTGTTTTTT	CASSDQGVMGTNEKLFF
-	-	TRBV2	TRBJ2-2	TGTGCCAGCAACTCGGGGGTTTTCGGGGAGCTGTTTTTT	CASNSGVFGELFF
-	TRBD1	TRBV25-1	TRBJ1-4	TGTGCCAGCAGTGAGGGACAGACAGGGGAAAAACTGTTTTTT	CASSEGQTGEKLFF
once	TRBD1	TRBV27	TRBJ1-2	TGTGCCAGCAGAGATTCGGGACAGGGTATGGGTGGCTACACCTTC	CASRDSGQGMGGYTF
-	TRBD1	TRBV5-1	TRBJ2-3	TGCGCCAGCAGTTTCCTGGGACAGGAGCGGACAGATACGCAGTATTTT	CASSFLGQERTDTQYF
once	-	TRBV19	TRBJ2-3	TGTGCCAGTAGTAACCGGGGGACGACAGATACGCAGTATTTT	CASSNRGTTDTQYF
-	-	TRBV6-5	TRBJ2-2	TGTGCCAGCAGTTACAGGGGCGTGACCGGGGAGCTGTTTTTT	CASSYRGVTGELFF
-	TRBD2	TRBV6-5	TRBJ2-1	TGTGCCAGCAGACCACTAGCGATCTTCAGCAATGAGCAGTTCTTC	CASRPLAIFSNEQFF
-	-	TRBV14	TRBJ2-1	TGTGCCAGCAGCCAACTTCGACAGACTCAGTTCTTC	CASSQLRQTQFF
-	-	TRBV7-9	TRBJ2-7	TGTGCCAGCAGCCCCGGGCCCCCCGGGGAGCAGTACTTC	CASSPGPPGEQYF
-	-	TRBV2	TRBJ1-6	TGTGCCAGCAGTGAAGCGGGAGGGGCAGTCAATTCACCCCTCCACTTT	CASSEAGGAVNSPLHF
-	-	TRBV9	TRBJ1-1	TGTGCCAGCAGCGTAGAAGTTAGGGGAGACACTGAAGCTTTCTTT	CASSVEVRGDTEAFF
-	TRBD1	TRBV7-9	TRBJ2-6	TGTGCCAGCAGCCGAGAGGTGGGACAGGAGCGCTCTGGGGCCAACGTCCTGACTTTC	CASSREVGQERSGANVLTF
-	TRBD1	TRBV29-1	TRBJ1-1	TGCAGCGTCCGGGACAGTCGGAGCACTGAAGCTTTCTTT	CSVRDSRSTEAFF
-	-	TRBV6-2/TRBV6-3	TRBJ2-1	TGTGCCAGCAGTTACTCGTATGAGCAGTTCTTC	CASSYSYEQFF
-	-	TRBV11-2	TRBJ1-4	TGTGCCAGCAGCTTAGGGGGCAGGGGAGGCGAAAAACTGTTTTTT	CASSLGGRGGEKLFF
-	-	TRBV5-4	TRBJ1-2	TGTGCCAGCAGCTTGGATGCCCAGGTCTATGGCTACACCTTC	CASSLDAQVYGYTF
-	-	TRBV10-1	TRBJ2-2	TGCGCCAGCAGACCCGGTGGGGCCGGGGAGCTGTTTTTT	CASRPGGAGELFF
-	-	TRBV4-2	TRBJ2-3	TGTGCCAGCAGCCAATACATGGGGAGCACAGATACGCAGTATTTT	CASSQYMGSTDTQYF
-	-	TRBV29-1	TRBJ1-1	TGCAGCGTCATGAACACTGAAGCTTTCTTT	CSVMNTEAFF
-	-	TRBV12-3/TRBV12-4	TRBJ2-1	TGTGCCAGCAGTTTCGAGGAATTTGGTGAGCAGTTCTTC	CASSFEEFGEQFF
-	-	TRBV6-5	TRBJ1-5	TGTGCCAGCAAAGTCCCGGGAACCAATCAGCCCCAGCATTTT	CASKVPGTNQPQHF
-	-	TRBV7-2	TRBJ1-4	TGTGCCAGCAGCTTAGTTGCCCGGGACGCCGGTCGAAAACTGTTTTTT	CASSLVARDAGRKLFF
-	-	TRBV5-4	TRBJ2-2	TGTGCCAGCAGCTTGGATCCGCCCGGGGAGCTGTTTTTT	CASSLDPPGELFF
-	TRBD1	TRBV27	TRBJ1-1	TGTGCCAGCATCCCCGGCCCGGGACAGGTTTTCACTGAAGCTTTCTTT	CASIPGPGQVFTEAFF
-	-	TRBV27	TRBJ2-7	TGTGCCAGCAGTTTATATTCAGGCTACGAGCAGTACTTC	CASSLYSGYEQYF